The 2 T cell receptor beta chains in this list originate from one sample, sequenced in a study of blood T cell repertoires in COVID-19 (TCRdb year 2020). The library was built by means of the immunoSEQ multiplex PCR assay. Not all clones reach the TCRdb copy of this immuneACCESS table, which keeps in-frame sequences only. Checked studies attribute under half of the gap to unresolved V genes and leave the rest unexplained. For this sample there are a few hundred thousand clones; roughly 89% appear just once. Together, the top ten hold approximately 6% of the sample. Sequencing was done on a sample of peripheral blood. These receptors all stem from a man aged 55 to 69 who had recovered from COVID-19.

The genes are TRBV23-1 and TRBJ2-7; D may be TRBD1 (5 bases). TRBV23-1 is an ORF; its function is uncertain. V gave up 4 bases and J gave up 3 bases, with 19 bases separating them. This CDR3 comprises 16 residues. CDR3 loop: CASSPAQGGPHYEQYF. Here the CDR3 DNA reads TGCGCCAGCAGTCCCGCGCAGGGTGGGCCGCACTACGAGCAGTACTTC.

Here the CDR3 reads CAWSVAGTDTQYF. As DNA, the CDR3 is TGTGCCTGGAGCGTAGCGGGTACAGATACGCAGTATTTT. The chain combines TRBV30 with TRBJ2-3, with 7 bases that match TRBD2. Germline trimming cut 3 bases from V and 3 bases from J; bases unmatched to any gene: 3. Germline lookup yields CDR1 GTSNPN and CDR2 SVGIG (reference sequence). This CDR3 region has 13 residues. Combining the CDR3 with reference TRBV30 and TRBJ2-3 gives the whole variable domain SQTIHQWPATLVQPVGSPLSLECTVEGTSNPNLYWYRQAAGRGLQLLFYSVGIGQISSEVPQNLSASRPQDRQFILSSKKLLLSDSGFYLCAWSVAGTDTQYFGPGTRLTVL.